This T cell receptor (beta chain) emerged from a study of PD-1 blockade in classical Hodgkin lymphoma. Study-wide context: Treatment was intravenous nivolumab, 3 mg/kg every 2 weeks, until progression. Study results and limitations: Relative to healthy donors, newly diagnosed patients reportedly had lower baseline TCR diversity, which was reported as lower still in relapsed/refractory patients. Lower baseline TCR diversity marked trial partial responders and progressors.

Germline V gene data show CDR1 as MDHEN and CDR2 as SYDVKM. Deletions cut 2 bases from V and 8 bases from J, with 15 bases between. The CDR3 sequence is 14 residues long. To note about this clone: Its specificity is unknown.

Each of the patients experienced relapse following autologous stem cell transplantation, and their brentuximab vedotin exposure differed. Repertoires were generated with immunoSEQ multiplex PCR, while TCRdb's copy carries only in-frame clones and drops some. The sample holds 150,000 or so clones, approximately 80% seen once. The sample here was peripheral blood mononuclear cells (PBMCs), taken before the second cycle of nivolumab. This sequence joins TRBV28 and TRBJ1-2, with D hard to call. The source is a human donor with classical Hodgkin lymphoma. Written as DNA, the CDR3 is TGTGCCAGCAGTTTAAGGCAGGAAGGAGGGGGCTACACCTTC. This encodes CASSLRQEGGGYTF.